This TCR beta chain comes out of a study of human CD8 memory T cell subsets. It was from duplicate vials of 150,000 sorted CD8+ T cells per subset that RNA came. Findings and limits, study-wide: The stem-like memory and precursor exhausted T cell populations displayed similarly high diversity, which was not the case for effector memory cells. Stem-like memory T cell repertoires barely overlapped those of precursor exhausted T cells. Sequencing was confined to T cell receptor beta chains in the study.

Libraries of TCR beta chains were produced by 5' RACE (UMI-labeled). Reprocessing the 5' RACE reads, TCRdb reports a single entry for every CDR3 protein and omits DNA. In total, the table holds around 4,900 distinct CDR3 sequences. CDR1 and CDR2 from the germline V gene are MDHEN and SYDVKM. The CDR3 runs 16 residues. This clonotype counts as medium-sized by frequency. Its antigen is unidentified. Sequenced: CD8+ T cells from PBMCs. This clonotype was obtained from a human donor in good health. This chain links TRBV28 with TRBJ1-5. CDR3 protein: CASSFPRTDSNQPQHF.